This T cell receptor beta chain was sequenced for a study of identical twins. One entry per CDR3 protein results from TCRdb running MiXCR on the 5' RACE reads. The repertoire holds about 280,000 distinct CDR3 sequences, with roughly 8.6% as singletons. The table lists this clonotype with many counts. Antigen unknown. This CDR3 spans 15 amino acids. V was clipped by 5 bases and J by 2 bases; unmatched bases: 5. Looked up from germline, CDR1 is SGHVS and CDR2 is FQNEAQ. Study-level points and caveats: Fewer insertions marked abundant cord blood beta clonotypes; young adult naive trended weakly, memory not at all.

This same sample was also taken into another study, of yellow fever vaccine responses in identical twins.

Sequencing input: memory (CD45RO+) T cells sorted from blood. This sequence was found in a young woman in good health. The V call is TRBV7-8, the J call TRBJ1-1, with 10 bases lining up with TRBD1. The CDR3 region is CASSPDRGINTEAFF. CDR3 nucleotides: TGTGCCAGCAGCCCGGACAGGGGGATTAACACTGAAGCTTTCTTT.